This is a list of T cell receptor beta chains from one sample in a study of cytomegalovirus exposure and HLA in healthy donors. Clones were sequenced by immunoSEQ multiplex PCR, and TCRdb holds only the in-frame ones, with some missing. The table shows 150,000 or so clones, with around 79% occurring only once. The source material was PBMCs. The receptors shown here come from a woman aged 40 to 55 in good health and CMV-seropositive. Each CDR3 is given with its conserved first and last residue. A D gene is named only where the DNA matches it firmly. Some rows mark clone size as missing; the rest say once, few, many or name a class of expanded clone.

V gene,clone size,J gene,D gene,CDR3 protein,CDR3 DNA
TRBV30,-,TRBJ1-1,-,CAWSVQWGRGANTEAFF,TGTGCCTGGAGTGTACAGTGGGGGAGGGGCGCGAACACTGAAGCTTTCTTT
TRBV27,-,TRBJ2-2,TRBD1,CASGHRGSTGELFF,TGTGCCAGCGGGCACAGGGGGAGTACCGGGGAGCTGTTTTTT
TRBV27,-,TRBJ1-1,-,CASSKTVNTEAFF,TGTGCCAGCAGCAAGACAGTGAACACTGAAGCTTTCTTT
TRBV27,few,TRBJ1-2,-,CASSPIRGVDYGYTF,TGTGCCAGCAGTCCCATTCGGGGGGTAGACTATGGCTACACCTTC
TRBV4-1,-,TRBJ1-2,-,CASSQESPSTYGYTF,TGCGCCAGCAGCCAAGAATCACCGAGCACCTATGGCTACACCTTC
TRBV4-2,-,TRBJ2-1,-,CASSQLRDSLHEQFF,TGTGCCAGCAGCCAACTCCGGGATTCGCTCCATGAGCAGTTCTTC
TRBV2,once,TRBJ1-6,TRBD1,CASSLQGIIGNSPLHF,TGTGCCAGCAGTCTACAGGGGATTATCGGTAATTCACCCCTCCACTTT
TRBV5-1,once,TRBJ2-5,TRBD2,CASTPRRGEETQYF,TGCGCCAGCACTCCCAGGCGGGGGGAAGAGACCCAGTACTTC
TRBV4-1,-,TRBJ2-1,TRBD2,CASGKLAGGWDEQFF,TGCGCCAGCGGGAAGCTAGCGGGGGGGTGGGATGAGCAGTTCTTC
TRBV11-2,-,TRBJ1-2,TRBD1,CASSPLRDREGYGYTF,TGTGCCAGCAGCCCCCTACGGGACAGGGAGGGCTATGGCTACACCTTC
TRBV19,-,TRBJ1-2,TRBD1,CASSGPGQGNYGYTF,TGTGCCAGTAGCGGGCCGGGACAGGGAAACTATGGCTACACCTTC
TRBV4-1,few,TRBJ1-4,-,CTSSRYTESTNEKLFF,TGCACCAGCAGCCGGTATACAGAATCAACTAATGAAAAACTGTTTTTT
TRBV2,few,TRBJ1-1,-,CASSWGGGGNTEAFF,TGTGCCAGCTCCTGGGGAGGCGGGGGGAACACTGAAGCTTTCTTT
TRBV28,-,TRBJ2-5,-,CASSLSGWETQYF,TGTGCCAGCAGTTTATCGGGGTGGGAGACCCAGTACTTC
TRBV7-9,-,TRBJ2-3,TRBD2,CASSSHPGGITSTDTQYF,TGTGCCAGCAGCTCCCATCCCGGGGGGATAACTAGCACAGATACGCAGTATTTT
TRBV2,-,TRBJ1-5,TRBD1,CASSAGTGGSYSNQPQHF,TGTGCCAGCAGTGCCGGGACAGGGGGCTCTTACAGCAATCAGCCCCAGCATTTT
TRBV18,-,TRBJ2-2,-,CASSPPAGIAPNTGELFF,TGTGCCAGCTCACCACCGGCAGGAATAGCGCCGAACACCGGGGAGCTGTTTTTT
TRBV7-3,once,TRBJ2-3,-,CASSLTRDFTDTQYF,TGTGCCAGCAGCTTAACTCGGGATTTCACAGATACGCAGTATTTT
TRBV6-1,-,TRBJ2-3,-,CASMGGGGTDTQYF,TGTGCCAGCATGGGGGGCGGGGGTACGGATACGCAGTATTTT
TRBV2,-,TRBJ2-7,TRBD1,CASLAIGTGNEQYF,TGTGCCAGCTTGGCCATCGGGACAGGGAACGAGCAGTACTTC
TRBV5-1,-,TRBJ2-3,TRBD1,CASSAQGATDTQYF,TGCGCCAGCAGCGCACAGGGGGCCACAGATACGCAGTATTTT
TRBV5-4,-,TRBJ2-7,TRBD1,CASSIDRAKTYEQYF,TGTGCCAGCAGCATAGACAGGGCCAAGACCTACGAGCAGTACTTC
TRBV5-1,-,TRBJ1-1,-,CASSLAVGGPNTEAFF,TGCGCCAGCAGCTTGGCTGTGGGGGGGCCCAACACTGAAGCTTTCTTT
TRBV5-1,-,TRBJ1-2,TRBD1,CASSSDRGYGGYTF,TGCGCCAGCAGCTCGGACAGGGGTTACGGCGGCTACACCTTC
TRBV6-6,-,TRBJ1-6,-,CASSPAGSPLHF,TGTGCCAGCAGTCCAGCGGGTTCACCCCTCCACTTT
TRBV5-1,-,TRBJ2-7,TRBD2,CASSLAGTSGTEQYF,TGCGCCAGCAGCTTGGCAGGGACTAGCGGGACCGAGCAGTACTTC
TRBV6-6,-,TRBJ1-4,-,CASRKTETTNEKLFF,TGTGCCAGCAGAAAAACAGAGACAACTAATGAAAAACTGTTTTTT
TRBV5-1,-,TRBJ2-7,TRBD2,CASSLQRGDYEQYF,TGCGCCAGCAGCTTGCAGCGGGGGGACTACGAGCAGTACTTC